The 30 T cell receptor beta chains below all came from one sample that was sequenced in a study of PD-1 blockade in classical Hodgkin lymphoma. There was relapse after autologous stem cell transplantation in every patient, and there was variation in brentuximab vedotin exposure. TCRdb's copy holds only in-frame clones and misses some; the assay was immunoSEQ multiplex PCR. In the table there are around 24,000 clones, approximately 67% of which are singletons. This sample comprised peripheral blood mononuclear cells (PBMCs), obtained before the second cycle of nivolumab. These receptors were collected from a human donor with classical Hodgkin lymphoma.

The chain couples TRBV9 to TRBJ2-7, with D uncertain. Germline assignment: CDR1 SGDLS and CDR2 YYNGEE. V lost 4 bases and J lost 3, with 5 bases in between. CDR3 length: 11 amino acids. Written as DNA, the CDR3 is TGTGCCAGCAGCCCCCTCTACGAGCAGTACTTC. This codes for CASSPLYEQYF.

The chain couples TRBV28 to TRBJ2-3; D not resolved. V dropped 6 bases and J dropped 3 bases, with 22 bases sitting between them. Germline V CDR1 and CDR2: MDHEN, SYDVKM. This CDR3 is 17 amino acids long. In nucleotides, the CDR3 is TGTGCCAGCAGCTCCCTGACGGGCCTAAAACGAACAGATACGCAGTATTTT. It translates to CASSSLTGLKRTDTQYF. Full variable domain (remainder filled in from reference TRBV28 and TRBJ2-3): DVKVTQSSRYLVKRTGEKVFLECVQDMDHENMFWYRQDPGLGLRLIYFSYDVKMKEKGDIPEGYSVSREKKERFSLILESASTNQTSMYLCASSSLTGLKRTDTQYFGPGTRLTVL.

The rearrangement uses TRBV19 and TRBJ2-1; D is unclear. Deletions cut 3 bases from V and 0 bases from J, with 12 bases between. Germline-derived CDR1 and CDR2 are LNHDA and SQIVND (reference sequence). This CDR3 is built from 16 residues. In DNA form, the CDR3 reads TGTGCCAGTAGTATCGGTGCGGAGAGCTCCTACAATGAGCAGTTCTTC. This codes for CASSIGAESSYNEQFF.

The V gene is TRBV10-2, the J gene TRBJ1-1; 9 positions agree with TRBD1. Germline loops: CDR1 WSHSY, CDR2 SAAADI. The CDR3 is made up of 13 amino acids. Unmatched junction bases numbered 9, after V lost 8 bases and J lost 8 bases. As DNA, the CDR3 is TGCGCCAGCTGCCGGGACAGGGTTTCCGAAGCTTTCTTT. This codes for CASCRDRVSEAFF.

The chain links TRBV7-8 to TRBJ2-2, with a weak D call TRBD2 (5 bases). The germline V gene has CDR1 SGHVS and CDR2 FQNEAQ. V was shortened by 2 bases and J by 4 bases, with 8 bases between the two germline ends. The CDR3 sequence is 14 residues long. CDR3 DNA sequence: TGTGCCAGCAGCTTAATTGGAGGCACCGGGGAGCTGTTTTTT. Its translation is CASSLIGGTGELFF.

This chain links TRBV10-3 with TRBJ1-1, with no clear D. The CDR3 is 13 residues long. From germline, CDR1 is ENHRY and CDR2 SYGVKD. Between the trimmed V and J ends, which lost 11 bases and 1 base, there was a span of 14 bases. CDR3 sequence (DNA): TGTGCCGCAAAACCCAGTGCGAACACTGAAGCTTTCTTT. The encoded protein is CAAKPSANTEAFF.

V usage is TRBV4-1 and J usage is TRBJ2-2; weak D call: TRBD1 (6 bases). The CDR3 totals 16 residues. V shed 4 bases and J shed 1 base, with 13 bases lying between them. Germline values: CDR1 MGHRA, CDR2 YSYEKL. This chain's CDR3 is CASSPLPQGNTGELFF. CDR3 coding DNA: TGCGCCAGCAGCCCGCTTCCACAGGGGAACACCGGGGAGCTGTTTTTT.

V usage is TRBV9 and J usage is TRBJ2-5; 7 nucleotides match TRBD1. J gave up 2 bases and V 3 bases, and 4 bases lay outside the gene matches. Germline lookup yields CDR1 SGDLS and CDR2 YYNGEE. The CDR3 extends over 14 amino acids. The CDR3 nucleotides read TGTGCCAGCAGCGGATCGGGACAGCAAGAGACCCAGTACTTC. Protein sequence: CASSGSGQQETQYF.

This clone came up a few times. The rearrangement uses TRBV7-9 and TRBJ1-1, with D unresolved. The germline gives CDR1 SEHNR, CDR2 FQNEAQ (reference sequence). This CDR3 is built from 14 residues. The V end was cut by 5 bases, the J end by 1 base, with 11 bases between. The CDR3 region is CASSLDDGNTEAFF. The CDR3 DNA sequence: TGTGCCAGCAGCCTAGACGACGGGAACACTGAAGCTTTCTTT.

V gene TRBV5-6 combines with J gene TRBJ2-1, with 9 bases matching TRBD1. This CDR3 contains 14 residues. V lost 4 bases, J lost 10 bases, and 9 bases stayed unmatched. Germline values: CDR1 SGHDT, CDR2 YYEEEE. CDR3 DNA: TGTGCCAGCAGCCCGGAGGGGACAGGGCACGAGCAGTTCTTC. It yields the protein CASSPEGTGHEQFF.

The table lists this clone with a count of one. The chain links TRBV5-1 to TRBJ2-1; 8 bases fit TRBD2. The CDR3 is made up of 13 amino acids. Trimming at V came to 3 bases and at J to 5 bases, leaving 1 base not matched to a gene. CDR1 is SGHRS, CDR2 YFSETQ, per germline. CDR3 loop: CASSSGGDNEQFF. The CDR3 nucleotides are TGCGCCAGCAGCTCCGGGGGGGACAATGAGCAGTTCTTC.

Here the CDR3 reads CASSYVNQPQHF. As DNA, the CDR3 is TGTGCCAGCAGTTATGTCAATCAGCCCCAGCATTTT. This chain joins TRBV6-6 and TRBJ1-5, with unresolved D. The CDR3 is 12 amino acids. Deletions cut 3 bases from V and 3 bases from J, with 3 bases between. From germline, CDR1 is MNHNY and CDR2 SVGAGI (reference sequence).

This clone is medium-sized within its sample. The chain links TRBV29-1 to TRBJ2-7; 10 nucleotides match TRBD1. The germline gives CDR1 SQVTM, CDR2 ANQGSEA. V dropped 6 bases and J dropped 2; count of bases not matched to a gene: 10. The CDR3 is 15 residues long. CDR3 bases: TGCAGCGTCGGTGGCGGGACAGGGGTCCCCTACGAGCAGTACTTC. Translation gives CSVGGGTGVPYEQYF.

The chain links TRBV29-1 to TRBJ1-2; 11 bases match TRBD1. Per the germline V gene, CDR1 is SQVTM and CDR2 is ANQGSEA. The V gene end was trimmed by 7 bases and the J gene end by 8 bases; junction bases not matched to a gene: 9. The length of the CDR3 is 13 residues. The CDR3 here is CSAGRDRGTGYTF. DNA for the CDR3: TGCAGCGCCGGTCGGGACAGGGGGACGGGCTACACCTTC. The whole variable domain, filled in from reference TRBV29-1 and TRBJ1-2, reads SAVISQKPSRDICQRGTSLTIQCQVDSQVTMMFWYRQQPGQSLTLIATANQGSEATYESGFVIDKFPISRPNLTFSTLTVSNMSPEDSSIYLCSAGRDRGTGYTFGSGTRLTVV.

The rearrangement links TRBV5-1 to TRBJ1-2; possible D gene TRBD1, 5 bases. Germline V CDR1 and CDR2: SGHRS, YFSETQ. The V and J ends lost 2 bases and 3 bases respectively, with 11 bases between them. The length of the CDR3 is 14 residues. The CDR3 spells CASSFQGEYYGYTF. The CDR3 DNA reads as TGCGCCAGCAGCTTCCAGGGAGAATACTATGGCTACACCTTC.

The chain links TRBV6-6 to TRBJ1-1; unclear D gene. V was trimmed by 0 bases and J by 11 bases, leaving 13 bases between them. The CDR3 length is 13 residues. Per the germline V gene, CDR1 is MNHNY and CDR2 is SVGAGI (reference sequence). The CDR3 here is CASSYSDRVWAFF. The CDR3 nucleotides are TGTGCCAGCAGTTACTCGGATCGGGTTTGGGCTTTCTTT.

V is TRBV28 and J is TRBJ1-3; D gene uncertain. V was shortened by 5 bases and J by 4 bases, with 3 bases between the two germline ends. The CDR3 has 11 amino acids. Germline lookup yields CDR1 MDHEN and CDR2 SYDVKM. The CDR3 protein is CASSEGNTIYF. Written as DNA, the CDR3 is TGTGCCAGCAGTGAAGGAAACACCATATATTTT.

CDR3 residues: CAIDGGTGREQYF. The CDR3 region has the DNA TGTGCCATCGACGGGGGGACAGGGCGCGAGCAGTACTTC. This rearrangement joins TRBV10-3 to TRBJ2-7; the match to TRBD1 covers 9 bases. The V and J ends lost 8 bases and 6 bases, in that order; junction bases with no gene match: 8. The germline gives CDR1 ENHRY, CDR2 SYGVKD. This CDR3 contains 13 residues.

This clone was seen a few times. The rearrangement uses TRBV2 and TRBJ2-7; a possible D gene is TRBD1 (6 bases). Germline CDR1 and CDR2: SNHLY and FYNNEI. The CDR3 has 17 residues. The V gene lost 2 bases and the J gene lost 0 bases, with 17 bases spanning the gap. CDR3 loop: CASSESPTGTYSYEQYF. CDR3 coding DNA: TGTGCCAGCAGTGAAAGTCCCACAGGGACCTACTCCTACGAGCAGTACTTC.

A remark on this clone: Within the sample, other DNA sequences also encode this same CDR3. The genes are TRBV7-2 and TRBJ2-1, with D unresolved. V was clipped by 3 bases and J by 3 bases, with 6 bases between them. This CDR3 spans 13 amino acids. Germline V gene lookup returns CDR1 SGHTA and CDR2 FQGNSA. CDR3 bases: TGTGCCAGCAGCTTGAGCCTCTACAATGAGCAGTTCTTC. Its translation is CASSLSLYNEQFF.

This clone was detected a few times. The chain joins TRBV9 to TRBJ2-7, with 7 bases identical to TRBD1. The V gene end was trimmed by 0 bases and the J gene end by 2 bases; junction bases not matched to a gene: 2. CDR3 size: 14 residues. Germline lookup yields CDR1 SGDLS and CDR2 YYNGEE. CDR3 DNA sequence: TGTGCCAGCAGCGTAGCAGGGACAGCCTACGAGCAGTACTTC. Its translation: CASSVAGTAYEQYF.

V is TRBV6-1 and J is TRBJ1-5; D is uncertain. The V end was cut by 5 bases, the J end by 5 bases, with 10 bases between. The CDR3 contains 13 residues. Germline assignment: CDR1 MNHNS and CDR2 SASEGT. The chain's CDR3 is CASSSLVDQPQHF. The CDR3 DNA reads as TGTGCCAGCAGTAGCCTGGTGGATCAGCCCCAGCATTTT.

In its sample, this clone was seen once. The V and J genes are TRBV7-9 and TRBJ2-7, with a possible D match to TRBD1 (7 bases). Germline loops: CDR1 SEHNR, CDR2 FQNEAQ (reference sequence). The V and J ends lost 2 bases and 7 bases respectively, with 12 bases between them. The CDR3 loop spans 13 amino acids. The CDR3 protein is CASSLRPGGEQYF. As DNA, the CDR3 is TGTGCCAGCAGCTTACGACCAGGGGGGGAGCAGTACTTC. The full variable domain, in which reference TRBV7-9 and TRBJ2-7 provide the parts outside the CDR3, is DTGVSQNPRHKITKRGQNVTFRCDPISEHNRLYWYRQTLGQGPEFLTYFQNEAQLEKSRLLSDRFSAERPKGSFSTLEIQRTEQGDSAMYLCASSLRPGGEQYFGPGTRLTVT.

This clone was seen more than once but under ten times. V and J are TRBV13 and TRBJ2-3; 11 positions match TRBD1. The germline gives CDR1 PRHDT, CDR2 FYEKMQ (reference sequence). V shed 2 bases and J 5 bases; nucleotides not matched to a gene: 15. The CDR3 spans 19 residues. For the CDR3, the DNA is TGTGCCAGCAGCTTAAGGGGGACAGGGGGTAGATTATCGGGAGATACGCAGTATTTT. It specifies CASSLRGTGGRLSGDTQYF.

The rearrangement uses TRBV4-1 and TRBJ2-5; 9 bases line up with TRBD1. The CDR3 extends over 16 amino acids. Germline values: CDR1 MGHRA, CDR2 YSYEKL. The ends lost 6 bases at V and 5 bases at J; junction bases unmatched: 13. The CDR3: CASSTGGGLGGETQYF. In DNA form, the CDR3 reads TGCGCCAGCAGTACAGGGGGCGGGCTAGGGGGTGAGACCCAGTACTTC.

This chain links TRBV27 with TRBJ1-6; D may be TRBD1 (6 bases). V was shortened by 6 bases and J by 7 bases, with 19 bases between the two germline ends. Germline values: CDR1 MNHEY, CDR2 SMNVEV (reference sequence). This CDR3 spans 16 amino acids. This CDR3 reads CASSLGGARGNSPLHF. CDR3 coding DNA: TGTGCCAGCAGCCTCGGGGGCGCAAGGGGGAATTCACCCCTCCACTTT.

V usage is TRBV28 and J usage is TRBJ1-3; unclear D gene. Looked up from germline, CDR1 is MDHEN and CDR2 is SYDVKM. Trimming took off 4 bases at V and 3 bases at J, with 10 bases between the two ends. This CDR3 spans 14 amino acids. The CDR3 region has the DNA TGTGCCAGCAGTTCCGGGGAGGTTGGAAACACCATATATTTT. This sequence encodes CASSSGEVGNTIYF.

This chain connects TRBV6-5 to TRBJ2-2; D call uncertain. The ends were cut back, 5 bases at V and 2 bases at J, with 9 bases in the middle. There are 14 residues in the CDR3. From germline, CDR1 is MNHEY and CDR2 SVGAGI. CDR3 nucleotides: TGTGCCAGCAGTGATGGAGCTAACACCGGGGAGCTGTTTTTT. It translates to CASSDGANTGELFF.

Judged by abundance, this clone is medium-sized. V is TRBV19 and J is TRBJ2-3; the match to TRBD2 covers 11 bases. This CDR3 has 15 residues. V lost 3 bases, J lost 4 bases, and 3 bases stayed unmatched. From germline, CDR1 is LNHDA and CDR2 SQIVND (reference sequence). The CDR3 protein is CASSISGRGPDTQYF. CDR3 coding DNA: TGTGCCAGTAGTATTAGCGGGAGGGGCCCAGATACGCAGTATTTT.

This chain joins TRBV20-1 and TRBJ1-6, with D possibly TRBD1 on 6 matching bases. The CDR3 length is 11 residues. Trimming cost V 2 bases and J 16 bases, with 12 bases left between them. The V gene's germline CDR1 is DFQATT and CDR2 SNEGSKA (reference sequence). CDR3 in amino acids: CSARPDSPLHF. CDR3 sequence (DNA): TGCAGTGCTAGACCGGACAGTCCTCTCCACTTT.